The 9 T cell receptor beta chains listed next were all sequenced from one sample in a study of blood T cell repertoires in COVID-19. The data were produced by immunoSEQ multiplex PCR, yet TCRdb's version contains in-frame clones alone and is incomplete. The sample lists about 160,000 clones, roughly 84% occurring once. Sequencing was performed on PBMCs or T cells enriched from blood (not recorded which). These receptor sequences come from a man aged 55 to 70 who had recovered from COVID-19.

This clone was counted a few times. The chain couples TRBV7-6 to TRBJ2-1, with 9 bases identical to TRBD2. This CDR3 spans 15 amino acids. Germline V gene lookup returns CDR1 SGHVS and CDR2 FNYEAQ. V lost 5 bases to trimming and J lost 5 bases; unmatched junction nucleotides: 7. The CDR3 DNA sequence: TGTGCCAGCAGCAAGACTAGCGGTGCCAACAATGAGCAGTTCTTC. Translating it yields CASSKTSGANNEQFF.

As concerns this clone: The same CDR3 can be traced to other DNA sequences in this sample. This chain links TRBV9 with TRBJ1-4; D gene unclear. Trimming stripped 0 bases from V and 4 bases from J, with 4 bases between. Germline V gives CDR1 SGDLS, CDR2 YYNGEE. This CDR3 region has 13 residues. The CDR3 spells CASSVGGNEKLFF. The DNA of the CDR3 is TGTGCCAGCAGCGTAGGAGGTAATGAAAAACTGTTTTTT.

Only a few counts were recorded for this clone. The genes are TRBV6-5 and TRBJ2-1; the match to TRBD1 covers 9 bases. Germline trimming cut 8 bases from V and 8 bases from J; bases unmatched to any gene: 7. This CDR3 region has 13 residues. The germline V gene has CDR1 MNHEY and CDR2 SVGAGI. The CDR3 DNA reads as TGTGCCAGCTTTGGGACAGGGTATGATGAGCAGTTCTTC. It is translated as CASFGTGYDEQFF.

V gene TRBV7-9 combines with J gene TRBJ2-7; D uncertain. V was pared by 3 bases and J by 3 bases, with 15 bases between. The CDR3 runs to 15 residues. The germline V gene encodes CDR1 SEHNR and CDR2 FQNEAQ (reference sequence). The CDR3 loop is CASSLGTSVNYEQYF. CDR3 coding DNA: TGTGCCAGCAGCTTGGGCACTTCGGTGAACTACGAGCAGTACTTC.

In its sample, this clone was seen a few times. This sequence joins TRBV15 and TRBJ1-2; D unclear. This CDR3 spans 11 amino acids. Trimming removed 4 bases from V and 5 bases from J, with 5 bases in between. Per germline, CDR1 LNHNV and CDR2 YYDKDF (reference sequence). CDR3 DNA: TGTGCCACCAGCACAACTTATGGCTACACCTTC. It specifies CATSTTYGYTF.

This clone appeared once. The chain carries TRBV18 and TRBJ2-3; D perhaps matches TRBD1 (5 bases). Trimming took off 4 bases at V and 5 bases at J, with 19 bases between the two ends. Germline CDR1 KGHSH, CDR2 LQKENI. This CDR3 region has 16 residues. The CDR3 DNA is TGTGCCAGCTCACTTGGGCAGGGTTCCTTCAGAGATACGCAGTATTTT. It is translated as CASSLGQGSFRDTQYF. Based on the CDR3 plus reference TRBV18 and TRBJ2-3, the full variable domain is NAGVMQNPRHLVRRRGQEARLRCSPMKGHSHVYWYRQLPEEGLKFMVYLQKENIIDESGMPKERFSAEFPKEGPSILRIQQVVRGDSAAYFCASSLGQGSFRDTQYFGPGTRLTVL.

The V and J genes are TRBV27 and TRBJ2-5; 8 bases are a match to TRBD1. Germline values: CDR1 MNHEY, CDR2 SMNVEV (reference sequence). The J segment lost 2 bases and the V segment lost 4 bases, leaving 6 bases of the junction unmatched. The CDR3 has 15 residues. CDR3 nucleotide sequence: TGTGCCAGCAGTTCGGGTTGGACAGGGCAAGAGACCCAGTACTTC. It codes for CASSSGWTGQETQYF.

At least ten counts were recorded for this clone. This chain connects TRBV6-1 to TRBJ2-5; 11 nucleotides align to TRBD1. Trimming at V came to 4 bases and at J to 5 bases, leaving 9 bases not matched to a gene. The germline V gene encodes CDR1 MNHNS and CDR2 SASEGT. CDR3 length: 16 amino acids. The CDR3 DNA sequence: TGTGCCAGCAGTGGCGCCCGGGACAGGGGGGGGGAGACCCAGTACTTC. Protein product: CASSGARDRGGETQYF.

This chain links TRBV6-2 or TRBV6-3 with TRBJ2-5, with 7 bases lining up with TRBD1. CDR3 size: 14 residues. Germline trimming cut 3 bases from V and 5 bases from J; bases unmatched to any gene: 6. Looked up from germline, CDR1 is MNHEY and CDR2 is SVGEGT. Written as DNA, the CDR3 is TGTGCCAGCAGTTATACAGGGGCTTGGGAGACCCAGTACTTC. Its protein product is CASSYTGAWETQYF.